These 17 T cell receptor beta chains share one sample of origin, sequenced in a study of neurological immune-mediated disorders. A single record per CDR3 protein comes from TCRdb applying MiXCR to the 5' RACE reads. The sample consists of tens of thousands of distinct CDR3 sequences, 4% to 6% of them appearing once. The sample taken for sequencing was PBMCs. These receptors all come from a man in his late teens or twenties with multiple sclerosis.

Details on this clonotype: One base away lies a much larger clone, so this may be a sequencing read error. The chain recombines TRBV5-6 with TRBJ1-5; TRBD1 might be the D (6 bases). Per the germline V gene, CDR1 is SGHDT and CDR2 is YYEEEE. The length of the CDR3 is 14 residues. The CDR3 spells CASSFMGADQPQNF. The CDR3 DNA is TGTGCCAGCAGCTTCATGGGGGCAGATCAGCCCCAGAATTTT.

This clonotype was found many times. The V call is TRBV20-1, the J call TRBJ2-3; D perhaps matches TRBD1 (5 bases). Trimming pared 1 base from V and 6 bases from J, leaving 11 bases between. CDR1 is DFQATT and CDR2 is SNEGSKA in the germline V gene (reference sequence). The CDR3 covers 13 residues. CDR3 sequence (DNA): TGCAGTGCTAGAGGCGATAAGGGGGATACGCAGTATTTT. Translation gives CSARGDKGDTQYF.

A remark on this clonotype: Just one base apart from a much larger clone, this may be a read error. The chain employs TRBV9 and TRBJ2-7; either TRBD1 or TRBD2 may fit D (6 bases each). Germline V gene sequence: CDR1 SGDLS, CDR2 YYNGEE. This CDR3 contains 13 residues. The CDR3 loop is CACSVGGRHEQYF. CDR3 bases: TGTGCCTGCAGCGTAGGGGGGAGACACGAGCAGTACTTC.

This clonotype was counted ten times or more. The chain combines TRBV20-1 with TRBJ1-4; TRBD1 might be the D (5 bases). The germline gives CDR1 DFQATT, CDR2 SNEGSKA (reference sequence). Trimming took off 6 bases at V and 7 bases at J, with 21 bases between the two ends. The CDR3 is 15 residues long. In DNA form, the CDR3 reads TGCAGTGCCGCGCATAGGGTGTGGGGGAGTGAAAAACTGTTTTTT. It yields the protein CSAAHRVWGSEKLFF.

This clonotype was seen ten or more times. V usage is TRBV5-1 and J usage is TRBJ1-2, with D uncertain. V lost 4 bases to trimming and J lost 3 bases, with 13 bases between them. Germline CDR1 is SGHRS and CDR2 is YFSETQ. The CDR3 sequence is 14 residues long. DNA for the CDR3: TGCGCCAGCAGCCGGGAGAACGGGCACTATGGCTACACCTTC. Protein product: CASSRENGHYGYTF.

This clonotype has a count of ten or more. CDR3 amino acids: CASSHRVRDNYGYTF. In DNA form, the CDR3 reads TGTGCCAGCAGCCACAGGGTTAGGGATAACTATGGCTACACCTTC. This chain uses TRBV7-2 with TRBJ1-2, with a tentative D call TRBD1 (6 bases). Trimming took off 5 bases at V and 1 base at J, with 14 bases between the two ends. The CDR3 sequence is 15 residues long. CDR1 and CDR2 (germline): SGHTA, FQGNSA.

This clonotype was counted at least ten times. Written as DNA, the CDR3 is TGTGCCACCAGCAGAGACTTTCGGAGCACTAATGAAAAACTGTTTTTT. Its protein is CATSRDFRSTNEKLFF. The genes are TRBV15 and TRBJ1-4; D remains ambiguous. Per germline, CDR1 LNHNV and CDR2 YYDKDF (reference sequence). V was trimmed by 0 bases and J by 2 bases, leaving 10 bases between them. The CDR3 has 16 residues. Filled out from reference TRBV15 and TRBJ1-4, the complete variable domain reads DAMVIQNPRYQVTQFGKPVTLSCSQTLNHNVMYWYQQKSSQAPKLLFHYYDKDFNNEADTPDNFQSRRPNTSFCFLDIRSPGLGDTAMYLCATSRDFRSTNEKLFFGSGTQLSVL.

This clonotype occurred many times. The chain links TRBV4-1 to TRBJ2-7; D not resolved. The V gene lost 0 bases and the J gene lost 8 bases, with 17 bases spanning the gap. Germline CDR1 MGHRA, CDR2 YSYEKL. This CDR3 spans 15 amino acids. The CDR3: CASSQDQVGRTKQYF. In DNA form, the CDR3 reads TGCGCCAGCAGCCAAGATCAAGTAGGAAGGACGAAGCAGTACTTC.

This clonotype appeared many times. The CDR3 is CSVGGASAEQYF. The CDR3 DNA sequence: TGCAGCGTCGGGGGGGCCTCGGCCGAGCAGTACTTC. The rearrangement uses TRBV29-1 and TRBJ2-7; TRBD2 matches 8 bases. The CDR3 is made up of 12 amino acids. V was pared by 6 bases and J by 6 bases, with 7 bases of the junction left unmatched. Germline V gene lookup returns CDR1 SQVTM and CDR2 ANQGSEA.

This clonotype was found many times. V usage is TRBV2 and J usage is TRBJ1-6, with D tentatively TRBD1 (6 bases). Germline assignment: CDR1 SNHLY and CDR2 FYNNEI. Trimming cost V 7 bases and J 2 bases, with 24 bases left between them. This CDR3 has 19 residues. The CDR3 sequence: CASKKPGTKGVPYNSPLHF. The CDR3 nucleotides read TGTGCCAGCAAGAAGCCGGGGACAAAGGGAGTCCCCTATAATTCACCCCTCCACTTT.

In this sample, this clonotype turned up many times. The genes are TRBV12-3 or TRBV12-4 and TRBJ1-1; D gene uncertain. Trimming removed 2 bases from V and 0 bases from J, with 7 bases in between. The CDR3 sequence is 14 residues long. CDR3 DNA: TGTGCCAGCAGTTTACCCAGATTGAACACTGAAGCTTTCTTT. It specifies CASSLPRLNTEAFF.

This clonotype came up many times. The J gene is TRBJ1-4, the V gene TRBV5-1; 10 bases align to TRBD1. V was pared by 4 bases and J by 6 bases, with 3 bases of the junction left unmatched. Germline loops: CDR1 SGHRS, CDR2 YFSETQ. CDR3 length: 14 residues. CDR3 sequence: CASSLGQGYEKLFF. In DNA, the CDR3 is TGCGCCAGCAGCCTGGGACAGGGGTATGAAAAACTGTTTTTT.

This clonotype has ten or more counts. This chain links TRBV4-2 with TRBJ2-3; D is possibly TRBD1 or TRBD2 (5 bases each). Per germline, CDR1 LGHNA and CDR2 YNFKEQ. The CDR3 contains 15 residues. The V gene lost 3 bases and the J gene lost 9 bases, with 19 bases spanning the gap. The CDR3 coding sequence is TGTGCCAGCAGCCAGGAAGCCAACACGGGGCGGACGCAGTATTTT. Its translation: CASSQEANTGRTQYF.

This clonotype was detected a few times. The chain carries TRBV12-3 or TRBV12-4 and TRBJ2-2; 10 bases are shared with TRBD2. The CDR3 covers 18 residues. Unmatched junction bases numbered 7, after V lost 1 base and J lost 2 bases. CDR3 residues: CASSLGDGLAANTGELFF. In DNA, the CDR3 is TGTGCCAGCAGTTTAGGGGACGGACTAGCGGCAAACACCGGGGAGCTGTTTTTT.

This clonotype was found many times. The chain links TRBV29-1 to TRBJ2-3; D is possibly TRBD1 or TRBD2 (6 bases each). Germline CDR1 SQVTM, CDR2 ANQGSEA. V dropped 6 bases and J dropped 2 bases, with 15 bases sitting between them. The CDR3 covers 14 residues. Written as DNA, the CDR3 is TGCAGCGTAGGGGGGCGGGGATACACAGATACGCAGTATTTT. This encodes CSVGGRGYTDTQYF.

This clonotype was counted between two and nine times. A read error may explain this, as a much larger clone is one base away. The chain uses TRBV6-5 and TRBJ1-1, with D unresolved. Trimming took 0 bases from V and 1 from J, leaving 12 bases between them. CDR1 and CDR2 from the germline V gene are MNHEY and SVGAGI. This CDR3 is built from 16 residues. CDR3 protein: CASSYSTPTTNTEAFF. The CDR3 DNA sequence: TGTGCCAGCAGTTACTCGACACCAACTACGAACACTGAAGCTTTCTTT.

This clonotype has a count of ten or more. The gene calls are TRBV20-1 and TRBJ2-3; D not resolved. The V gene lost 6 bases and the J gene lost 9 bases, with 10 bases spanning the gap. Germline CDR1 DFQATT, CDR2 SNEGSKA (reference sequence). This CDR3 is built from 10 residues. The chain's CDR3 is CSAPKGTQYF. In nucleotides, the CDR3 is TGCAGTGCGCCTAAAGGGACGCAGTATTTT.